The rows below give T cell receptor beta chains drawn from one sample of a study of brain metastases from non-small cell lung cancer. The table came from immunoSEQ multiplex PCR; TCRdb's copy has only in-frame clones and leaves some out. Among 4,500 or so clones, about 88% were seen once, and the ten largest hold roughly 6%. Specimen: tumor-adjacent normal tissue. The receptors were gathered from a donor at least 40 years old with non-small cell lung cancer. The CDR3 runs from the conserved cysteine through the conserved F or W. D genes are given only for firm matches. Where a row states a size, it is once, few, many or the class of an expanded clone; other rows omit it.

cdr3_nt cdr3_aa clone_size v_call d_call j_call
TGTGCCAGCAGCCCCCCTCGGGTAGCCGGGGAGCTGTTTTTT CASSPPRVAGELFF . TRBV7-9 . TRBJ2-2
TGTGCCAGCAGCCAAGATCAAGGGGATGAGCAGTTCTTC CASSQDQGDEQFF . TRBV4-2 . TRBJ2-1
TGTGCCAGCAGCTTAAGCGGGAGCAGTTTGGGAGAGACCCAGTACTTC CASSLSGSSLGETQYF . TRBV7-9 TRBD2 TRBJ2-5
TGTGCCACCGGGAGCTACGAGCAGTACTTC CATGSYEQYF . TRBV6-6 . TRBJ2-7
TGTGCCAGTAGTATAGAACACAATCTCGGCTACACCTTC CASSIEHNLGYTF . TRBV19 . TRBJ1-2
TGCAGCGTTGCGGGACAGGGGGCGCATTTTGGCTACACCTTC CSVAGQGAHFGYTF . TRBV29-1 TRBD1 TRBJ1-2
TGTGCCAGCAACCAAGCGGGACGATTTCAGCCCCAGCATTTT CASNQAGRFQPQHF . TRBV14 . TRBJ1-5
TGTGCCAGCAGCCCTACTACGGACTATAATTCACCCCTCCACTTT CASSPTTDYNSPLHF . TRBV27 . TRBJ1-6
TGCGCCAGCAGCCAAGAGGGGGGGTTGGGTTCACCCCTTCACTTT CASSQEGGLGSPLHF . TRBV4-3 . TRBJ1-6
TGTGCCAGCAGCCAAGACACAACCCGGGACGAGCAGTACTTC CASSQDTTRDEQYF . TRBV14 . TRBJ2-7
TGTGCCAGCAGCCGGGGACTAGAGTCCGGGGAGCTGTTTTTT CASSRGLESGELFF few TRBV5-6 TRBD2 TRBJ2-2
TGCGCCAGCAGCTATGGTACAGGGGGCAACAATCAGCCCCAGCATTTT CASSYGTGGNNQPQHF . TRBV5-1 TRBD1 TRBJ1-5
TGTGCCAGCCTAAGGGAACACCCGAACACCGGGGAGCTGTTTTTT CASLREHPNTGELFF once TRBV21-1 . TRBJ2-2
TGTGCCAGCAGTTACCACCTAGGCCCAAGTTCCTACGAGCAGTACTTC CASSYHLGPSSYEQYF . TRBV7-9 . TRBJ2-7
TGTGCCAGCAGCCAGATTCCAGTTTATAATTCACCCCTCCACTTT CASSQIPVYNSPLHF . TRBV16 . TRBJ1-6
TGTGCCAGCAGTGAACTCCGGGCCGTTGGAGAGCAGTACTTC CASSELRAVGEQYF once TRBV6-1 . TRBJ2-7
TGCGCCAGCAGCCAAGACGACACGATATCCGAGCAGTTCTTC CASSQDDTISEQFF . TRBV4-1 . TRBJ2-1
TGTGCCTGGAACCCCCTGGCGAACACCGGGGAGCTGTTTTTT CAWNPLANTGELFF . TRBV30 . TRBJ2-2
TGTGCCATCAGCCGCACAGATACGCAGTATTTT CAISRTDTQYF . TRBV10-3 . TRBJ2-3
TGTGCCAGTAGTACTTATGGTAGCGGGACCCACAAAAACATTCAGTACTTC CASSTYGSGTHKNIQYF once TRBV19 TRBD2 TRBJ2-4
TGTGCCTGGAGTGTAGGGCAGACTAACTATGGCTACACCTTC CAWSVGQTNYGYTF . TRBV30 . TRBJ1-2
TGTGCCAGCAGCCAAGCCGAACATCCCCCTGGGGCCAACGTCCTGACTTTC CASSQAEHPPGANVLTF once TRBV3-1/TRBV3-2 . TRBJ2-6
TGTGCCAGCAGCGGGGACACCCAAGAGACCCAGTACTTC CASSGDTQETQYF . TRBV2 . TRBJ2-5
TGTGCCAGCAGTTACGGTAGGGATACGCAGTATTTT CASSYGRDTQYF . TRBV6-2/TRBV6-3 . TRBJ2-3
TGTGCCACCAGTGAACCCCGGACAGGGAGGGATGAGCAGTTCTTC CATSEPRTGRDEQFF once TRBV24-1 . TRBJ2-1
TGTGCCAGCAGACCCGACACAGGGTATAATTCACCCCTCCACTTT CASRPDTGYNSPLHF . TRBV6-5 . TRBJ1-6
TGTGCCAGCAGCGACAATTCACCCCTCCACTTT CASSDNSPLHF once TRBV11-1 . TRBJ1-6
TGTGCCAGCAGCGACGGTGGGACAGCAAATGAAAAACTGTTTTTT CASSDGGTANEKLFF . TRBV9 TRBD1 TRBJ1-4
TGTGCCAGCAGCCTAGAGGGGCGTTCTTACAATGAGCAGTTCTTC CASSLEGRSYNEQFF . TRBV6-5 . TRBJ2-1
TGTGCCAGTACCGAACTGGGGGGCGCTTTTAGGGAGCTGTTTTTT CASTELGGAFRELFF . TRBV19 . TRBJ2-2
TGTGCCAGTAGTATTGGACTAGCGGTCTCTGGGGCCAACGTCCTGACTTTC CASSIGLAVSGANVLTF once TRBV19 TRBD2 TRBJ2-6
TGTGCCAGCAGCCCAGGGGCTAAGAACTATGGCTACACCTTC CASSPGAKNYGYTF . TRBV6-5 . TRBJ1-2
TGTGCCAGCAGTGGGGACAGAAAAAACATTCAGTACTTC CASSGDRKNIQYF . TRBV12-3/TRBV12-4 TRBD1 TRBJ2-4
TGTGCCACCAGTGATCCCAGCGGGAGTTACAATGAGCAGTTCTTC CATSDPSGSYNEQFF . TRBV24-1 TRBD2 TRBJ2-1
TGTGCCACCAGTGATACTGGGCCCTTAACCGACAATGAGCAGTTCTTC CATSDTGPLTDNEQFF . TRBV24-1 . TRBJ2-1
TGTGCCAGCAGCCGAAGACAGGACTATGGCTACACCTTC CASSRRQDYGYTF few TRBV7-2 . TRBJ1-2
TGTGCCAGCTCACAAGGGGCCCCAGATACGCAGTATTTT CASSQGAPDTQYF few TRBV18 . TRBJ2-3
TGTGCCAGCAGTTACTGGACAGCGGAGAGGTACAATGAGCAGTTCTTC CASSYWTAERYNEQFF . TRBV6-5 . TRBJ2-1
TGCGCCAGCAGCTTGAGACCACCTAATGAGCAGTTCTTC CASSLRPPNEQFF . TRBV5-1 . TRBJ2-1
TGTGCCAGCAGTTACTCGCACGGCCCTTATGGCTACACCTTC CASSYSHGPYGYTF few TRBV6-5 . TRBJ1-2
TGTGCCAGCAGCTTTGGCGCCGATGAGCAGTTCTTC CASSFGADEQFF . TRBV7-2 . TRBJ2-1
TGCAGTGCTAGTAGGGGAGCCGAGGGACAGGAGTTTATTGAAAGCACTTTTGGGCCCCAGCATTTT CSASRGAEGQEFIESTFGPQHF . TRBV20-1 TRBD1 TRBJ1-5
TGTGCCAGCAGGATACAACAGACAGGGGCAGCTTTCTTT CASRIQQTGAAFF few TRBV12-3/TRBV12-4 TRBD1 TRBJ1-1
TGCGCCAGCAGCCAAGATGGGGCGGGGAACACTGAAGCTTTCTTT CASSQDGAGNTEAFF . TRBV4-3 . TRBJ1-1
TGTGCCAGCAGCCAAGTAATGGCTAGGGCGTCGGGCTACACCTTC CASSQVMARASGYTF . TRBV3-1/TRBV3-2 . TRBJ1-2
TGTGCCACCAGCCCCCGAACCGGGAGATTCTACAATGAGCAGTTCTTC CATSPRTGRFYNEQFF once TRBV15 . TRBJ2-1
TGTGCCAGCAGTACGGACAGGGTAAATGCTGGAAACACCATATATTTT CASSTDRVNAGNTIYF few TRBV7-9 TRBD1 TRBJ1-3